The T cell receptor beta chain described here comes from a study of blood T cells in healthy people across ages. Overall study results and limits: Long-lived donors carried more naive CD4+ cells and greater diversity than aged donors.

Primed by a sample-barcoded 5' primer and a J-beta primer mix, a second PCR proceeded for 7 to 11 cycles. A tag from a template-switch adaptor with 12 random nucleotides marked each cDNA molecule. TCRdb re-called the 5' RACE reads through MiXCR, storing one row per CDR3 protein. The table shows some 1.6 million distinct CDR3 sequences, with roughly 32% occurring only once. Germline assignment: CDR1 SGHAT and CDR2 FQDESV (reference sequence). This CDR3 is 14 amino acids long. Deletions cut 1 base from V and 4 bases from J, with 10 bases between. Notes on this clonotype: No antigen is known for it.

The TCR comes from a woman between 25 and 40 years old in good health. This chain connects TRBV11-1 to TRBJ1-2; TRBD1 is a possible D gene (5 bases). Sequenced sample: blood. CDR3 nucleotide sequence: TGTGCCAGCAGCTTAGGACAGAACCTCTATGGCTACACCTTC. Its translation is CASSLGQNLYGYTF.